This T cell receptor beta chain derives from a study of vaccination effects on CD4 cells after COVID-19. General study results and limits: Pronounced clonal contraction occurred in clones induced by infection and by vaccine late after vaccination.

Antigen-specific CD4+ T cells were first expanded with viral peptide pools by the ViraFEST assay and only then sequenced. Isolating CD4+ T cells followed ten to eleven days of culture. SARS-CoV-2 infection was confirmed by PCR in the person between March and December 2020. PBMC were cultured at roughly 2.2 million per well with approximately 10 IU/ml IL-2 and 7.5 to 10 ug/ml peptides. Concerning this clone: What it binds is unknown.

Germline loops: CDR1 SEHNR, CDR2 FQNEAQ (reference sequence). Trimming removed 4 bases from V and 5 bases from J, with 5 bases in between. The CDR3 is 11 residues long. Some clones are missing from TCRdb's copy, which holds only in-frame ones; the method was immunoSEQ multiplex PCR. Of roughly 24,000 clones in the sample, 70% to 80% were seen once. This clonotype originated in a human donor who had a prior SARS-CoV-2 infection. This material consisted of CD4+ T cells from PBMCs cultured with SARS-CoV-2 spike peptides, taken before COVID-19 vaccination. This chain joins TRBV7-9 and TRBJ1-2; D not resolved. The CDR3 is CASSSGYGYTF. The CDR3 DNA reads as TGTGCCAGCAGCTCGGGTTATGGCTACACCTTC. Full variable domain (outside the CDR3, taken from reference TRBV7-9 and TRBJ1-2): DTGVSQNPRHKITKRGQNVTFRCDPISEHNRLYWYRQTLGQGPEFLTYFQNEAQLEKSRLLSDRFSAERPKGSFSTLEIQRTEQGDSAMYLCASSSGYGYTFGSGTRLTVV.